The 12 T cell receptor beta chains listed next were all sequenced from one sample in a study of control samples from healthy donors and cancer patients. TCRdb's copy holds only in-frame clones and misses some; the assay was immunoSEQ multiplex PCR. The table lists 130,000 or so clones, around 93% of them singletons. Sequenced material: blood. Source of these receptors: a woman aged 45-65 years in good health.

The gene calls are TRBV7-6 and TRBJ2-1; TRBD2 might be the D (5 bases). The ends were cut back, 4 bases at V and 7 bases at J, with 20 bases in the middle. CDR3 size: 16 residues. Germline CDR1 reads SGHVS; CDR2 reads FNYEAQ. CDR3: CASSSYTGVLGNEQFF. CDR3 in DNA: TGTGCCAGCAGCTCATACACCGGGGTACTGGGGAATGAGCAGTTCTTC.

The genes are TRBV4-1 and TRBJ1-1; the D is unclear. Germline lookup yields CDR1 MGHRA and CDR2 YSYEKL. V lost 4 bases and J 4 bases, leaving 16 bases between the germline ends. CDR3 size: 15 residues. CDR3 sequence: CASSLIAGSGTEAFF. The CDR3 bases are TGCGCCAGCAGCCTAATAGCGGGGTCAGGCACTGAAGCTTTCTTT.

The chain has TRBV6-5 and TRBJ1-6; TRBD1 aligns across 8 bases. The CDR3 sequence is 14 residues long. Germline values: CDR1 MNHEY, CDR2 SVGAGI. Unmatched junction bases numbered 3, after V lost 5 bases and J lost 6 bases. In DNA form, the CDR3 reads TGTGCCAGCAGTCCGCAGGGGGCTAATTCACCCCTCCACTTT. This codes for CASSPQGANSPLHF.

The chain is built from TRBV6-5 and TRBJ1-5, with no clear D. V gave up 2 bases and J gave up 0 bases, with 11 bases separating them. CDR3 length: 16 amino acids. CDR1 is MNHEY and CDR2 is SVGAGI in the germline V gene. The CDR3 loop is CASSYLIGDSNQPQHF. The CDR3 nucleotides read TGTGCCAGCAGTTACCTTATTGGGGATAGCAATCAGCCCCAGCATTTT.

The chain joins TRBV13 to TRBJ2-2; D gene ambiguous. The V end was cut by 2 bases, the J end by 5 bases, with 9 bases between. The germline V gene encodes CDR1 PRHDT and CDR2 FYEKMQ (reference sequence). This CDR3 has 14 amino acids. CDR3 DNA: TGTGCCAGCAGCTTAAGTAGGAGAACCGGGGAGCTGTTTTTT. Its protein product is CASSLSRRTGELFF.

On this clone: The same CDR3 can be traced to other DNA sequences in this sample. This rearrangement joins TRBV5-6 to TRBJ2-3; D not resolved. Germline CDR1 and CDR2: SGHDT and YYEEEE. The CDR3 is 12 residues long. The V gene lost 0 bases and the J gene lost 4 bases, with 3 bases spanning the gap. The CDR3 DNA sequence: TGTGCCAGCAGCTTGGGGGCAGATACGCAGTATTTT. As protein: CASSLGADTQYF.

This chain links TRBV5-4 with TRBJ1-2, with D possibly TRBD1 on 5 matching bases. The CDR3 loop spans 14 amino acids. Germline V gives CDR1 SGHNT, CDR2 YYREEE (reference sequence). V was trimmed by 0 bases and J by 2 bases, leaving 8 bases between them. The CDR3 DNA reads TGTGCCAGCAGCTTGGTGCCAGGGAACTATGGCTACACCTTC. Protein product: CASSLVPGNYGYTF.

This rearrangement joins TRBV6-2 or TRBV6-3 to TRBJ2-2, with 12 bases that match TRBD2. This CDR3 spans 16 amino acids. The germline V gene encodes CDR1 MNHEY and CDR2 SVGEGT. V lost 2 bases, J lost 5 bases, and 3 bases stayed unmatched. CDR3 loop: CASSYPLAGGTGELFF. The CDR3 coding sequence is TGTGCCAGCAGTTACCCACTAGCGGGGGGAACCGGGGAGCTGTTTTTT.

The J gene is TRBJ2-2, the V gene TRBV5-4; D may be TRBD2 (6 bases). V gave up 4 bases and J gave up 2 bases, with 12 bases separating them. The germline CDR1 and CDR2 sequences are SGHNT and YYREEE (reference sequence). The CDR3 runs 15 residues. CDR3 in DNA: TGTGCCAGCAGCGCCGGGACTCCAAACACCGGGGAGCTGTTTTTT. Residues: CASSAGTPNTGELFF.

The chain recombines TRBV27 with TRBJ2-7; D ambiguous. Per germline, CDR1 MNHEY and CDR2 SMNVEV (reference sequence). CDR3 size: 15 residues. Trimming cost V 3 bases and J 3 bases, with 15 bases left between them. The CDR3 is CASSFWGGNIYEQYF. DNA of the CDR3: TGTGCCAGCAGTTTTTGGGGTGGTAATATCTACGAGCAGTACTTC.

DNA of the CDR3: TGCGCCAGCAGCCACCTTAGGGACAGGGGGGGGACTGAAGCTTTCTTT. Its protein product is CASSHLRDRGGTEAFF. The chain joins TRBV4-1 to TRBJ1-1; 11 bases match TRBD1. With 3 bases clipped from V and 5 bases from J, the junction kept 8 bases outside the gene matches. The V gene's germline CDR1 is MGHRA and CDR2 YSYEKL. There are 16 residues in the CDR3.

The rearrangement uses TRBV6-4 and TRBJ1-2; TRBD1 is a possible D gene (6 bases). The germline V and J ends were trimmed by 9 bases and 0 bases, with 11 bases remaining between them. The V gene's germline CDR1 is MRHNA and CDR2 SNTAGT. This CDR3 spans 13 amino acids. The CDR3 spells CASKGQANYGYTF. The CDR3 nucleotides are TGTGCCAGTAAGGGACAAGCTAACTATGGCTACACCTTC.